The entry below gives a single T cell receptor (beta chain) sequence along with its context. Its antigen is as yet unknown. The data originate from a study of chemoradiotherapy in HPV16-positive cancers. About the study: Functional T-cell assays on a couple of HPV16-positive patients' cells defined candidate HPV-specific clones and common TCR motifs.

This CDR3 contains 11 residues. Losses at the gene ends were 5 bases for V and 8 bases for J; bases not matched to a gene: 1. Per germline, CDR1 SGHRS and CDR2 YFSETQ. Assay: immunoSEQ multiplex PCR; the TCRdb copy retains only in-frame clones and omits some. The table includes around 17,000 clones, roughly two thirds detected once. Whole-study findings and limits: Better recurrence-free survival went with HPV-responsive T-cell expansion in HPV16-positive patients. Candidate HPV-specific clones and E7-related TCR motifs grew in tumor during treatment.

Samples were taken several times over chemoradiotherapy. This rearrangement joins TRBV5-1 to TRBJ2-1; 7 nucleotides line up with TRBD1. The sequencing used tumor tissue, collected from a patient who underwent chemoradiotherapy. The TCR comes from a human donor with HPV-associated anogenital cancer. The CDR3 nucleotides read TGCGCCAGCAGAGGGGGCTATGAGCAGTTCTTC. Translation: CASRGGYEQFF.